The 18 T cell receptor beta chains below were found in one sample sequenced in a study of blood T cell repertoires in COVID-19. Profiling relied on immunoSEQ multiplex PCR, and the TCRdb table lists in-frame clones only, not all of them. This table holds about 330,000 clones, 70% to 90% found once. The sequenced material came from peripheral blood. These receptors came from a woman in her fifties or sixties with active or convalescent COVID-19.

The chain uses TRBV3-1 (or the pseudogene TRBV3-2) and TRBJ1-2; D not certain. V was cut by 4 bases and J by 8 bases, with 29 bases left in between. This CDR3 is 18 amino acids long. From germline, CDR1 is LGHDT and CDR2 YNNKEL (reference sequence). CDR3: CASSRKGGSQSTPGGYTF. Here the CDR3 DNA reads TGTGCCAGCAGCCGTAAGGGAGGTTCACAGTCTACTCCGGGGGGCTACACCTTC.

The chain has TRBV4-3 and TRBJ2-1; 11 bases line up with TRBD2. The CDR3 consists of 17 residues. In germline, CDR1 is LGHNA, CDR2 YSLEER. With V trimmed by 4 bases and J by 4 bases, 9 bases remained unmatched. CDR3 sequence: CASSPILGTSGYNEQFF. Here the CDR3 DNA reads TGCGCCAGCAGCCCAATCCTCGGGACTAGCGGTTACAATGAGCAGTTCTTC.

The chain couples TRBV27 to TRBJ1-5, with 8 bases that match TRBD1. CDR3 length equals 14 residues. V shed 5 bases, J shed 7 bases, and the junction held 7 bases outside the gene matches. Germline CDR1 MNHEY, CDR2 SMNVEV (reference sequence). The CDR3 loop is CASSRSTGEQPQHF. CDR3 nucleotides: TGTGCCAGCAGTCGGTCGACAGGGGAACAGCCCCAGCATTTT.

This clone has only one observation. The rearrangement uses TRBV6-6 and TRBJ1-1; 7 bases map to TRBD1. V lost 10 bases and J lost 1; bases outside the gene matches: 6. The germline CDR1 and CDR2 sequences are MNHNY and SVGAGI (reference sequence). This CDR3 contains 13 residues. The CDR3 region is CATRRGQNTEAFF. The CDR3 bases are TGTGCCACACGGAGGGGGCAGAACACTGAAGCTTTCTTT.

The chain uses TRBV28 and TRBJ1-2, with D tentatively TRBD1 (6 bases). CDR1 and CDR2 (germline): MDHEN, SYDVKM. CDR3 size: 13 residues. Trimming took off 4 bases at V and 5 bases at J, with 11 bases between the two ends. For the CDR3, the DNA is TGTGCCAGCAGTTCCACAGGACAGTATGGCTACACCTTC. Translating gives CASSSTGQYGYTF.

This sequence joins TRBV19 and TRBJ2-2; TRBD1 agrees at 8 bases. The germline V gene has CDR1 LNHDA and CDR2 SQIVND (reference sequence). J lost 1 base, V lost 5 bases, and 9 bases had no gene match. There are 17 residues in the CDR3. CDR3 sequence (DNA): TGTGCCAGTAGTTTCGATAACAGGGGGGTGAACACCGGGGAGCTGTTTTTT. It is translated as CASSFDNRGVNTGELFF.

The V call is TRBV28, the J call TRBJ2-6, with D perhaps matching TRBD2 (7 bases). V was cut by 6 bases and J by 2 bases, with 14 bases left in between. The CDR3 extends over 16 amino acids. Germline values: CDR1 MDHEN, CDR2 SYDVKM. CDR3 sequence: CASRVGGGAGANVLTF. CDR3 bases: TGTGCCAGCAGGGTAGGGGGGGGCGCTGGGGCCAACGTCCTGACTTTC.

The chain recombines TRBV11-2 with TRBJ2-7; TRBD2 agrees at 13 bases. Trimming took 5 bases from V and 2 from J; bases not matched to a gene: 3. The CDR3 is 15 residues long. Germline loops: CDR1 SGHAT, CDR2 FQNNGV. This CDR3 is CASSLGLAGTYEQYF. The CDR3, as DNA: TGTGCCAGCAGCCTGGGACTAGCGGGGACCTACGAGCAGTACTTC.

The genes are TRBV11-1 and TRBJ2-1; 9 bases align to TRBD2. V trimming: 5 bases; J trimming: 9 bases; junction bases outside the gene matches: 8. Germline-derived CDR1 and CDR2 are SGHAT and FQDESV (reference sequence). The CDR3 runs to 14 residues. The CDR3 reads CASSGGRAVGEQFF. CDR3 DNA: TGTGCCAGCAGCGGCGGGAGGGCGGTAGGTGAGCAGTTCTTC.

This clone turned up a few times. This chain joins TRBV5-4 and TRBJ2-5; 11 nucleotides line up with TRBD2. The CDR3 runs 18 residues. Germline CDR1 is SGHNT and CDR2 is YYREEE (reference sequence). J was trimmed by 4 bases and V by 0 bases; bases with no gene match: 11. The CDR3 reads CASSLVRLAGGSLETQYF. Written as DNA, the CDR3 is TGTGCCAGCAGCTTGGTGAGGTTAGCGGGAGGGAGCCTAGAGACCCAGTACTTC.

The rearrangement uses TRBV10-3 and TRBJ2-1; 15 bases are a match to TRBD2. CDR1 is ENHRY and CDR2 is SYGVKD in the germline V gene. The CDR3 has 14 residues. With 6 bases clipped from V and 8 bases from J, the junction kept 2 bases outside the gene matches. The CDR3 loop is CAIRGLAGGDEQFF. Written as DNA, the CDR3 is TGTGCCATCAGGGGACTAGCGGGGGGTGATGAGCAGTTCTTC.

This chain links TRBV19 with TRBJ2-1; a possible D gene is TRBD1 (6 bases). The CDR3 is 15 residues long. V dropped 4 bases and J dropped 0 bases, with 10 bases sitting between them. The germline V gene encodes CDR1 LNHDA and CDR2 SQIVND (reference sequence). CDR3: CASSKGVSSYNEQFF. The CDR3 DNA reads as TGTGCCAGTAGTAAGGGGGTGAGCTCCTACAATGAGCAGTTCTTC.

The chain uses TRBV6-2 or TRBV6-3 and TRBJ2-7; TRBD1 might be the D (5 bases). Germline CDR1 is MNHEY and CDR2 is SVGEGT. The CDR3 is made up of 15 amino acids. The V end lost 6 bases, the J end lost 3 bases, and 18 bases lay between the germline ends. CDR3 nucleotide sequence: TGTGCCAGCAGCCCGGGCTCAAGGGGTAACTACGAGCAGTACTTC. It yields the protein CASSPGSRGNYEQYF.

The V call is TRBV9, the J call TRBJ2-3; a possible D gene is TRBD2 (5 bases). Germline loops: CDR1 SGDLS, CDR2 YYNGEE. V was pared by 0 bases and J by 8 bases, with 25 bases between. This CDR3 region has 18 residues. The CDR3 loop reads CASSVAGVALDPTGTQYF. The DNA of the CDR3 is TGTGCCAGCAGCGTAGCCGGGGTGGCGCTGGACCCTACGGGTACGCAGTATTTT.

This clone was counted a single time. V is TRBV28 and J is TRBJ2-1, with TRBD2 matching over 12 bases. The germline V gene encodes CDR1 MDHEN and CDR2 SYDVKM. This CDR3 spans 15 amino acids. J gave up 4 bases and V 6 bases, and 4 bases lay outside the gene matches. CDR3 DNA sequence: TGTGCCAGCAGGGTGGGACTAGCGGGTTACAATGAGCAGTTCTTC. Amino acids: CASRVGLAGYNEQFF.

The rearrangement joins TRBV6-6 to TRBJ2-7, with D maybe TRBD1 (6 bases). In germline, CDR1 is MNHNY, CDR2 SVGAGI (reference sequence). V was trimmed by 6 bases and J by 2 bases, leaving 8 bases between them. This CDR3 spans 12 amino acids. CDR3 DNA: TGTGCCAGCAGGACAGGACCCTACGAGCAGTACTTC. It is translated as CASRTGPYEQYF.

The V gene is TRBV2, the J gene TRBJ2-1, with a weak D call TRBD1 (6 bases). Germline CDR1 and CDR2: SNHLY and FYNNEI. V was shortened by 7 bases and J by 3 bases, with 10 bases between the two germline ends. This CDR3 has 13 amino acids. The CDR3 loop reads CASKGVGYNEQFF. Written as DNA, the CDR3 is TGTGCCAGCAAGGGGGTTGGCTACAATGAGCAGTTCTTC.

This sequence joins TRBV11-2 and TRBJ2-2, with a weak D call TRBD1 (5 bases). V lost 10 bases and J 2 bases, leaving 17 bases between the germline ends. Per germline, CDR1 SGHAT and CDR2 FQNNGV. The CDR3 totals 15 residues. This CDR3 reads CATGPSWGNTGELFF. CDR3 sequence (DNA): TGTGCCACCGGGCCATCTTGGGGCAACACCGGGGAGCTGTTTTTT.